The source of this T cell receptor (beta chain) is a study of early T cells in non-severe SARS-CoV-2 infection (dated by TCRdb to about 2021). Background for the entire study: Because TCR sequencing relied on bulk RNA taken from unsorted whole blood, pairing of alpha and beta chains was not possible. Paper-wide results and their limitations: VDJdb matching was skewed toward anti-spike CD8 responses, so virus-specific expansions were likely underestimated and private and CD4 specificities were missed.

A word on this clonotype: Its antigen is not yet known. One base away there is no much larger clone; base qualities are not given.

The CDR3 measures 13 amino acids from cysteine to phenylalanine. Of the read, only the CDR3 DNA is kept; its 39 bases are in frame from base 1. The germline V gene sets CDR1 to SGHVS and CDR2 to FNYEAQ. Trimming removed 3 bases from V and 7 bases from J, leaving 10 bases between the germline ends. Libraries were prepared through 5' RACE. For sequencing, a NextSeq 500 was employed. Unique molecular identifiers were attached to individual cDNA molecules in the TCR library protocol so that sequencing error and PCR bias could be corrected. Both TCR alpha and beta chains were sequenced, and tight co-correlation was observed between alpha and beta sequence abundances in each sample. Processing in the source paper ran as follows. Decombinator V4 was used to annotate TCR sequences for V gene, J gene and CDR3. Expanded TCRs were defined as changing significantly between any two time points under a Poisson model with p below 0.0001. TCR abundances were normalised to the total number of TCRs sequenced in each sample and reported as counts per million. MAIT TCRs were defined by TRAV1-2 paired with TRAJ12, TRAJ20 or TRAJ33, and iNKT TCRs by TRAV10 paired with TRAJ18. A search of VDJdb, accessed on 1 November 2021, was run for TCRs annotated to CMV, EBV and SARS-CoV-2, with TCRs annotated for multiple antigens excluded. In-frame beta chains were kept once TCRdb had trimmed the public reads at Q25 with fastp and called clones with MiXCR. Here each entry gathers all rows of one CDR3 protein and keeps the most common genes and DNA. These V and J calls derive from TCRdb rather than the authors' analysis. In this sample the table shows 65,000 to 85,000 distinct CDR3 sequences, less than 15% of which occur a single time. The top ten clones comprise approximately 5.5% of the sample.

This was a case-control study nested in a cohort of healthcare workers in London, UK, who had nasopharyngeal swab PCR tests and blood samples taken every week. Between 23 and 31 March 2020, the week of the UK lockdown, healthcare workers were enrolled and then followed up weekly for as long as 16 weeks. The TCR originated in an adult who was a healthcare worker with PCR-confirmed SARS-CoV-2 infection or an uninfected control (not recorded which). The sequenced material came from whole blood. Recombination connected TRBV7-6 to TRBJ1-3, with TRBD1 perhaps the D gene, on 6 matching bases. The CDR3 in this case is CASSFTQGNTIYF. The bases are TGTGCCAGCAGCTTTACACAGGGCAACACCATATATTTT.